What follows are 9 T cell receptor beta chains derived from one specimen sequenced in a study of T-cell reconstitution after alpha-beta-depleted transplantation in children. Researchers prepared the TCRbeta library using unique molecular identifiers, the study reports. From the PCR reads, TCRdb called clonotypes with MiXCR, one entry per CDR3 protein. The sample has more than 450,000 distinct CDR3 sequences, around 18% seen once. The input for sequencing was PBMCs from the stem cell graft donor, taken from the stem cell graft. Receptors originate from a human donor who donated a stem cell graft to a child with acute lymphoblastic leukemia.

This clonotype occurred a few times. The chain combines TRBV7-2 with TRBJ2-1, with TRBD1 identical over 7 bases. V dropped 4 bases and J dropped 6; count of bases not matched to a gene: 6. In germline, CDR1 is SGHTA, CDR2 FQGNSA. This CDR3 has 14 residues. The CDR3 coding sequence is TGTGCCAGCAGCTCTCGGACAGGAATCAATGAGCAGTTCTTC. Its translation: CASSSRTGINEQFF.

The chain recombines TRBV20-1 with TRBJ2-5, with D possibly matching TRBD2 (5 bases). CDR3 length: 13 residues. The V gene's germline CDR1 is DFQATT and CDR2 SNEGSKA (reference sequence). V was clipped by 5 bases and J by 4 bases, with 14 bases between them. CDR3 sequence: CSAPLSAGETQYF. CDR3 sequence (DNA): TGCAGTGCTCCCCTTAGCGCGGGAGAGACCCAGTACTTC.

This clonotype was seen more than once but under ten times. The chain combines TRBV4-2 with TRBJ2-7, with 12 nucleotides matching TRBD2. Germline assignment: CDR1 LGHNA and CDR2 YNFKEQ. The CDR3 covers 18 residues. V gave up 0 bases and J gave up 7 bases; unmatched junction bases: 13. CDR3 sequence (DNA): TGTGCCAGCAGCCAAGAATCGACTAGCGGGAGCAGGGTTTGGGAGCAGTACTTC. Its protein product is CASSQESTSGSRVWEQYF.

The rearrangement joins TRBV7-9 to TRBJ1-5; the D is unclear. Between the trimmed V and J ends, which lost 0 bases and 2 bases, there was a span of 14 bases. Germline loops: CDR1 SEHNR, CDR2 FQNEAQ (reference sequence). The CDR3 is 17 amino acids. The CDR3 loop is CASSLASAVRGNQPQHF. The CDR3 nucleotides read TGTGCCAGCAGCTTAGCGTCGGCTGTTCGGGGCAATCAGCCCCAGCATTTT.

There are a few counts of this clonotype. The chain has TRBV6-1 and TRBJ2-4; TRBD1 matches at 7 bases. Trimming took 7 bases from V and 0 from J; bases not matched to a gene: 6. This CDR3 has 15 residues. Germline V lookup: CDR1 MNHNS, CDR2 SASEGT. The CDR3: CASTGTALAKNIQYF. The CDR3 DNA reads TGTGCCAGCACCGGGACAGCGCTAGCCAAAAACATTCAGTACTTC.

On this clonotype: Mismatch with germline at one junction end may stem from a read error. CDR3 sequence (DNA): TGTGCCGGCAGCCCGAAGCTACGGTACACAGATACGCAGTATTTT. Translated: CAGSPKLRYTDTQYF. The chain recombines TRBV7-9 with TRBJ2-3; unclear D gene. Germline CDR1 is SEHNR and CDR2 is FQNEAQ (reference sequence). The CDR3 spans 15 residues.

The chain carries TRBV4-1 and TRBJ1-1; D is uncertain. Germline V gene data show CDR1 as MGHRA and CDR2 as YSYEKL. Trimming shortened V by 1 base and J by 1 base, and 10 bases separated the two germline ends. The CDR3 loop spans 15 amino acids. CDR3 sequence: CASSQVGLGNTEAFF. The CDR3 bases are TGCGCCAGCAGCCAAGTAGGGTTGGGGAACACTGAAGCTTTCTTT.

This clonotype was seen once. The chain couples TRBV7-9 to TRBJ2-5, with D hard to call. CDR1 and CDR2 from the germline V gene are SEHNR and FQNEAQ (reference sequence). CDR3 length: 13 amino acids. The V gene lost 3 bases and the J gene lost 4 bases, with 9 bases spanning the gap. CDR3 residues: CASSFHPRETQYF. DNA of the CDR3: TGTGCCAGCAGCTTTCATCCAAGAGAGACCCAGTACTTC.

This clonotype was counted a few times. The V call is TRBV7-9, the J call TRBJ1-5; no reliable D call. Germline CDR1 and CDR2: SEHNR and FQNEAQ (reference sequence). V gave up 1 base and J gave up 9 bases, with 4 bases separating them. This CDR3 region has 11 residues. CDR3 amino acids: CASSLDRPQHF. Here the CDR3 DNA reads TGTGCCAGCAGCTTAGACCGGCCCCAGCATTTT.